One sample yielded the 22 T cell receptor beta chains listed below, sequenced in a study of regulatory T cells in long-lasting Graves disease. Documented time point: newly diagnosed GD, antithyroid drugs for less than 3 months. With RNA extracted from PBMCs as input, the TCR library was made. Arm-PCR with iRepertoire HTBI primers amplified the CDR3 regions for these TCR beta libraries. MiXCR was run by TCRdb on the multiplex PCR reads, yielding one entry per CDR3 protein. This table has around 460,000 distinct CDR3 sequences, 14% appearing once. These same data were also listed under a study on T cells in Graves' hyperthyroidism and ophthalmopathy.

The sample was peripheral blood mononuclear cells (PBMCs), taken at new diagnosis, from a patient treated with antithyroid drugs. All receptors come from a woman in her forties or fifties with Graves disease.

The chain is built from TRBV10-1 and TRBJ2-3; D is perhaps TRBD1 or TRBD2 (6 bases each). Trimming stripped 3 bases from V and 5 bases from J, with 18 bases between. The CDR3 loop spans 16 amino acids. Per germline, CDR1 WNHNN and CDR2 SYGVQD (reference sequence). The CDR3 loop is CASSDPSGEGGDTQYF. As DNA, the CDR3 is TGCGCCAGCAGTGACCCGTCGGGGGAAGGGGGAGATACGCAGTATTTT.

The gene calls are TRBV6-5 and TRBJ2-5; D remains unclear. Germline assignment: CDR1 MNHEY and CDR2 SVGAGI. Trimming took 2 bases from V and 5 from J, leaving 12 bases between them. This CDR3 has 14 amino acids. The chain's CDR3 is CASSYGGRRETQYF. The DNA for the CDR3 is TGTGCCAGCAGTTACGGTGGCAGACGGGAGACCCAGTACTTC.

V gene TRBV29-1 combines with J gene TRBJ1-3; the D is unclear. The CDR3 length is 11 residues. Per germline, CDR1 SQVTM and CDR2 ANQGSEA. Trimming took off 2 bases at V and 4 bases at J, with 3 bases between the two ends. CDR3 nucleotides: TGCAGCGTTGAAAGGGGAAACACCATATATTTT. Translating gives CSVERGNTIYF.

V gene TRBV11-1 combines with J gene TRBJ1-4; the D is unclear. Trimming removed 5 bases at V and 8 bases at J, with 21 bases between. The CDR3 length is 16 residues. From germline, CDR1 is SGHAT and CDR2 FQDESV (reference sequence). Here the CDR3 DNA reads TGTGCCAGCAGCCTCACCCGAGGGTCGGGTCTCGAAAAACTGTTTTTT. Residues: CASSLTRGSGLEKLFF.

The chain combines TRBV5-1 with TRBJ2-1; TRBD2 matches at 14 bases. V gave up 0 bases and J gave up 5 bases; unmatched junction bases: 1. The CDR3 runs to 16 residues. The germline V gene encodes CDR1 SGHRS and CDR2 YFSETQ. The CDR3 here is CASSLGTSGRHNEQFF. DNA for the CDR3: TGCGCCAGCAGCTTGGGGACTAGCGGGAGGCACAATGAGCAGTTCTTC.

The table lists this clonotype with a few counts. The chain joins TRBV3-1 to TRBJ2-3, with D possibly TRBD2 on 5 matching bases. Germline V gene lookup returns CDR1 LGHDT and CDR2 YNNKEL (reference sequence). Between the trimmed V and J ends, which lost 10 bases and 8 bases, there was a span of 34 bases. The CDR3 totals 18 residues. DNA of the CDR3: TGTGCCACTACTGAAGGAGGAGCGCACAGATTTAGCACGGGTACGCAGTATTTT. Encoded protein: CATTEGGAHRFSTGTQYF.

The V call is TRBV10-1, the J call TRBJ1-4; 8 nucleotides line up with TRBD1. Germline-derived CDR1 and CDR2 are WNHNN and SYGVQD (reference sequence). V gave up 5 bases and J gave up 7 bases; unmatched junction bases: 6. The CDR3 totals 14 residues. CDR3 DNA sequence: TGCGCCAGCAGTTCGGACAGGGAGGGTGAAAAACTGTTTTTT. Amino acids: CASSSDREGEKLFF.

This clonotype was seen at least ten times. V gene TRBV2 combines with J gene TRBJ2-2; 9 bases fit TRBD1. Germline V gene sequence: CDR1 SNHLY, CDR2 FYNNEI. V trimming: 6 bases; J trimming: 7 bases; junction bases outside the gene matches: 6. The length of the CDR3 is 14 residues. This CDR3 reads CASRVGQGYGELFF. The CDR3 DNA reads TGTGCCAGCAGGGTGGGACAGGGCTACGGGGAGCTGTTTTTT.

In this sample, this clonotype turned up many times. The rearrangement links TRBV24-1 to TRBJ2-5; D unresolved. The germline V and J ends were trimmed by 2 bases and 1 base, with 13 bases remaining between them. The length of the CDR3 is 16 residues. Germline loops: CDR1 KGHDR, CDR2 SFDVKD. The chain's CDR3 is CATSDSARTSQETQYF. DNA of the CDR3: TGTGCCACCAGTGATTCGGCCAGAACCTCCCAAGAGACCCAGTACTTC.

This clonotype was picked up a small number of times. The rearrangement joins TRBV7-9 to TRBJ2-7; tentative D call: TRBD2 (6 bases). From germline, CDR1 is SEHNR and CDR2 FQNEAQ (reference sequence). Between the trimmed V and J ends, which lost 6 bases and 4 bases, there was a span of 16 bases. The CDR3 length is 14 residues. The CDR3 loop is CASSPPGVVYEQYF. The CDR3 DNA reads TGTGCCAGCAGTCCCCCGGGGGTAGTTTACGAGCAGTACTTC.

The table lists this clonotype with many counts. DNA of the CDR3: TGTGCCAGCAGTTACTTCTCGTTTCGCGGGGAGCTGTTTTTT. Translating gives CASSYFSFRGELFF. This rearrangement joins TRBV6-9 to TRBJ2-2; no reliable D call. V was pared by 3 bases and J by 7 bases, with 12 bases between. CDR3 size: 14 residues. Germline assignment: CDR1 MNHGY and CDR2 SVAAGI.

The genes are TRBV9 and TRBJ2-1; TRBD2 is a possible D gene (6 bases). This CDR3 has 16 amino acids. CDR1 is SGDLS, CDR2 YYNGEE, per germline. Trimming left V 0 bases short and J 7 bases short, with 17 bases between. CDR3 residues: CASSVAFSGPRNEQFF. In DNA, the CDR3 is TGTGCCAGCAGCGTAGCGTTTAGCGGCCCAAGAAATGAGCAGTTCTTC.

The V gene is TRBV5-4, the J gene TRBJ2-1; 15 bases match TRBD2. The CDR3 spans 19 residues. J gave up 6 bases and V 4 bases, and 14 bases lay outside the gene matches. Germline V gene data show CDR1 as SGHNT and CDR2 as YYREEE (reference sequence). CDR3 sequence: CASSPGLAGGRATGNEQFF. CDR3 nucleotides: TGTGCCAGCAGCCCGGGACTAGCGGGAGGTAGGGCCACTGGCAATGAGCAGTTCTTC.

The table lists this clonotype with many counts. J is TRBJ2-1 and V is TRBV5-1; TRBD2 aligns across 7 bases. Per germline, CDR1 SGHRS and CDR2 YFSETQ. CDR3 length: 15 amino acids. V lost 1 base and J lost 4; bases outside the gene matches: 5. CDR3 region: CASSLTGGRYNEQFF. The CDR3 DNA reads as TGCGCCAGCAGCTTGACTGGCGGGAGATACAATGAGCAGTTCTTC.

This clonotype was seen a handful of times. The chain recombines TRBV5-6 with TRBJ2-2; 7 nucleotides match TRBD2. Germline CDR1 reads SGHDT; CDR2 reads YYEEEE. Germline trimming cut 2 bases from V and 9 bases from J; bases unmatched to any gene: 16. The CDR3 is made up of 17 amino acids. In nucleotides, the CDR3 is TGTGCCAGCAGCTTACCCATAGCGGGCCCAACGGGGAGGGAGCTGTTTTTT. The encoded protein is CASSLPIAGPTGRELFF. Variable domain in full (rest from reference TRBV5-6 and TRBJ2-2): DAGVTQSPTHLIKTRGQQVTLRCSPKSGHDTVSWYQQALGQGPQFIFQYYEEEERQRGNFPDRFSGHQFPNYSSELNVNALLLGDSALYLCASSLPIAGPTGRELFFGEGSRLTVL.

The chain employs TRBV27 and TRBJ2-1; 7 bases match TRBD1. The CDR3 covers 15 residues. Germline V gene lookup returns CDR1 MNHEY and CDR2 SMNVEV (reference sequence). J lost 0 bases, V lost 4 bases, and 3 bases had no gene match. This CDR3 reads CASSSWTGSYNEQFF. CDR3 in DNA: TGTGCCAGCAGTTCCTGGACAGGCTCCTACAATGAGCAGTTCTTC.

The chain uses TRBV20-1 and TRBJ2-7; no clear D. The CDR3 covers 14 residues. CDR1 is DFQATT and CDR2 is SNEGSKA in the germline V gene (reference sequence). V was shortened by 0 bases and J by 0 bases, with 9 bases between the two germline ends. The CDR3 spells CSARELPHSYEQYF. CDR3 coding DNA: TGCAGTGCTAGAGAGTTACCCCACTCCTACGAGCAGTACTTC.

This clonotype occurred a few times. The rearrangement joins TRBV7-9 to TRBJ2-5, with 8 bases aligning to TRBD1. Unmatched junction bases numbered 7, after V lost 5 bases and J lost 2 bases. The length of the CDR3 is 15 residues. The germline V gene has CDR1 SEHNR and CDR2 FQNEAQ (reference sequence). Written as DNA, the CDR3 is TGTGCCAGCAGCAGCATACAGGGGGTTCAAGAGACCCAGTACTTC. It is translated as CASSSIQGVQETQYF.

This clonotype occurred many times. The chain uses TRBV6-4 and TRBJ2-1; D is uncertain. Germline loops: CDR1 MRHNA, CDR2 SNTAGT. The V gene lost 3 bases and the J gene lost 0 bases, with 12 bases spanning the gap. There are 16 residues in the CDR3. The chain's CDR3 is CASSEVRASSYNEQFF. In nucleotides, the CDR3 is TGTGCCAGCAGTGAGGTGCGCGCCAGCTCCTACAATGAGCAGTTCTTC.

The chain uses TRBV5-1 and TRBJ1-2, with D unresolved. This CDR3 spans 14 amino acids. The V end lost 0 bases, the J end lost 0 bases, and 6 bases lay between the germline ends. Per the germline V gene, CDR1 is SGHRS and CDR2 is YFSETQ. Here the CDR3 DNA reads TGCGCCAGCAGCTTGGGGGATGCTAACTATGGCTACACCTTC. As protein: CASSLGDANYGYTF.

The rearrangement links TRBV7-2 to TRBJ1-5; D gene unclear. Germline CDR1 is SGHTA and CDR2 is FQGNSA. This CDR3 is 15 amino acids long. The V end was cut by 5 bases, the J end by 5 bases, with 16 bases between. The CDR3 loop is CASSPRRGKDQPQHF. CDR3 nucleotide sequence: TGTGCCAGCAGCCCACGGCGGGGTAAGGATCAGCCCCAGCATTTT.

This clonotype was observed at least ten times. The genes are TRBV7-9 and TRBJ2-1, with 7 bases aligning to TRBD2. The V segment lost 6 bases and the J segment 2 bases; nucleotides outside the gene matches: 7. Germline V CDR1 and CDR2: SEHNR, FQNEAQ (reference sequence). The CDR3 has 15 residues. The CDR3, as DNA: TGTGCCAGCAGAGAAGCGGGACGACCCTACAATGAGCAGTTCTTC. This translates into CASREAGRPYNEQFF.